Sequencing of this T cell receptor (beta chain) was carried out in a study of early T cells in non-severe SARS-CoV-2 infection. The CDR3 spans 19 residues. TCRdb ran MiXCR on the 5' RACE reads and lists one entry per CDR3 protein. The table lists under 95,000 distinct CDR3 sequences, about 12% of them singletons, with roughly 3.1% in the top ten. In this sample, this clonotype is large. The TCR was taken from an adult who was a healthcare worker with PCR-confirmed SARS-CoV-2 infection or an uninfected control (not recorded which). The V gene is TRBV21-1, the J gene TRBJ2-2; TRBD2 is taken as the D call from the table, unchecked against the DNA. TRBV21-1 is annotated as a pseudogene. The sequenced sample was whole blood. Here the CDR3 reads CASSNPGTSGRALTGELFF. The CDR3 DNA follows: TGTGCCAGCAGCAACCCCGGGACTAGCGGGAGGGCCCTCACCGGGGAGCTGTTTTTT.